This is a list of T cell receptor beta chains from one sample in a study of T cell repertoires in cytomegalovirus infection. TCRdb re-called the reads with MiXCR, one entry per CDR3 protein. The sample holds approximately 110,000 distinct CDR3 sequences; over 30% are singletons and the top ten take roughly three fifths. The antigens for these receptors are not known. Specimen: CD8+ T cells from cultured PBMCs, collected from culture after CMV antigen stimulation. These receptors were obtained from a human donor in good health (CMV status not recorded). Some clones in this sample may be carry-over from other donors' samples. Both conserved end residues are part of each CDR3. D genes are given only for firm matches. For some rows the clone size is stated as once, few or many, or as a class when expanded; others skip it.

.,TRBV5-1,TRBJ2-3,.,CASTVSGDTSTDTQYF,TGCGCCAGCACCGTCAGTGGGGATACTTCCACAGATACGCAGTATTTT
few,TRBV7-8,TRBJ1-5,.,CASSLARGGGHQPQHF,TGTGCCAGCAGCTTAGCGCGAGGCGGGGGTCATCAGCCCCAGCATTTT
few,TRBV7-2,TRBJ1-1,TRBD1,CASSAWDRGRRGTEAFF,TGTGCCAGCAGCGCCTGGGACAGGGGGCGCCGGGGGACTGAAGCTTTCTTT
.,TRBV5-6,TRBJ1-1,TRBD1,CASSLSGQGMNTEAFF,TGTGCCAGCAGCTTGTCCGGACAGGGGATGAACACTGAAGCTTTCTTT
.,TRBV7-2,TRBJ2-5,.,CASSPVFGGETQYF,TGTGCCAGCAGCCCCGTTTTCGGTGGAGAGACCCAGTACTTC
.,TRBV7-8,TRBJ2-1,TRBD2,CASSLGSGVYNEQFF,TGTGCCAGCAGCTTAGGTAGCGGGGTCTACAATGAGCAGTTCTTC
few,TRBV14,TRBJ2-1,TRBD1,CASRPTGTDNEQFF,TGTGCCAGCAGGCCTACCGGGACAGACAATGAGCAGTTCTTC
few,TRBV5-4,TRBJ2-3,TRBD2,CASGTGGSTDTQYF,TGTGCCAGCGGGACGGGGGGTAGCACAGATACGCAGTATTTT
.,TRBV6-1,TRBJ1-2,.,CAGKGGFGYTF,TGTGCCGGCAAGGGGGGGTTTGGCTACACCTTC
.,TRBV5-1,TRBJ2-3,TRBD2,CANSSSPRGGAWDTQYF,TGCGCCAACAGCTCAAGTCCCCGGGGGGGGGCCTGGGATACGCAGTATTTT
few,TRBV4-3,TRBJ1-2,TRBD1,CASSQGRGYPWSRLRTNYGYTF,TGCGCCAGCAGCCAAGGCAGGGGGTATCCTTGGTCTCGGCTGAGAACTAACTATGGCTACACCTTC
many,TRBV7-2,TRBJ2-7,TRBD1,CASSPDRDRGSYEQYF,TGTGCCAGCAGCCCGGACCGGGACAGGGGGTCCTACGAGCAGTACTTC
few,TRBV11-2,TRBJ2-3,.,CASSFSGPPRDTQYF,TGTGCCAGCAGCTTTTCGGGCCCCCCTCGGGATACGCAGTATTTT
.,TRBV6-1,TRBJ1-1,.,CASSEWGSAPEAFF,TGTGCCAGCAGTGAATGGGGGTCGGCACCTGAAGCTTTCTTT
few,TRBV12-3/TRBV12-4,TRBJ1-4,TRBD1,CASSPAGGGAEKLFF,TGTGCCAGCAGTCCCGCCGGAGGGGGCGCGGAAAAACTGTTTTTT
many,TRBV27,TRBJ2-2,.,CASSFVWNTGELFF,TGTGCCAGCAGTTTTGTCTGGAACACCGGGGAGCTGTTTTTT
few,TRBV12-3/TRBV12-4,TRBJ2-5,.,CASSRMDSEFEETQYF,TGTGCCAGCAGCCGGATGGACAGTGAGTTCGAAGAGACCCAGTACTTC
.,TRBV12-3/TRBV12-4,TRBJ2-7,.,CASSFTEGYEQYF,TGTGCCAGCAGTTTTACTGAGGGCTACGAGCAGTACTTC
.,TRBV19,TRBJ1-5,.,CASSMLFVSMASNQPQHF,TGTGCCAGTAGTATGCTGTTCGTTTCTATGGCTAGCAATCAGCCCCAGCATTTT
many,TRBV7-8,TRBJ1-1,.,CASSSDAGGTEAFF,TGTGCCAGCAGCTCCGATGCGGGGGGGACTGAAGCTTTCTTT
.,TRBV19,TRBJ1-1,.,CASSPGRDMNSEAFF,TGTGCCAGTAGTCCCGGACGGGATATGAACTCTGAAGCTTTCTTT
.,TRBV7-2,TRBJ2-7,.,CASSWDGFYEQYF,TGTGCCAGCAGCTGGGACGGGTTCTACGAGCAGTACTTC
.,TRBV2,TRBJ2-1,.,CAMTPIGEVVNNEQFF,TGTGCCATGACCCCCATAGGCGAGGTGGTAAACAATGAGCAGTTCTTC
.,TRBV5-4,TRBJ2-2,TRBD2,CASSSVGTSSGELFF,TGTGCCAGCAGCTCTGTCGGGACTAGCTCGGGGGAGCTGTTTTTT
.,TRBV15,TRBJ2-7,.,CATSTSLHEQYF,TGTGCCACCAGCACATCCCTTCACGAGCAGTACTTC
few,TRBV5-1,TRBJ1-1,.,CASSLRDGMNTEAFF,TGCGCCAGCAGCCTAAGGGACGGCATGAACACTGAAGCTTTCTTT
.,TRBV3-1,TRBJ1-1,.,CASSLQPYTQAFF,TGTGCCAGCAGCCTTCAGCCCTATACTCAAGCTTTCTTT
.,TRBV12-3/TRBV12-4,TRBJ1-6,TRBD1,CASSFDLIGTAYNSPLHF,TGTGCCAGCAGTTTCGACCTGATCGGGACAGCCTATAATTCACCCCTCCACTTT
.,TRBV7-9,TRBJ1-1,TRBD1,CASSSSGTGGHVDTEAFF,TGTGCCAGCAGCTCTTCCGGGACAGGGGGTCATGTGGACACTGAAGCTTTCTTT
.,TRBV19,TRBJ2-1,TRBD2,CASSIPGTSGLDEQFF,TGTGCCAGTAGTATCCCCGGGACTAGCGGTTTGGATGAGCAGTTCTTC
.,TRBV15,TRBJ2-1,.,CATSRDWLGEQFF,TGTGCCACCAGCAGAGATTGGCTGGGTGAGCAGTTCTTC
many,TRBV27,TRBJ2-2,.,CASSPRHPTGIRVGELFF,TGTGCCAGCAGTCCTAGACACCCCACAGGAATCCGAGTCGGGGAGCTGTTTTTT
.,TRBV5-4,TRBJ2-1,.,CASSPGSGYVGYNEQFF,TGTGCCAGCAGCCCCGGATCCGGATATGTCGGCTACAATGAGCAGTTCTTC
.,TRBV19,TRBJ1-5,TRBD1,CASSTRQGWGHQPQHF,TGTGCCAGTAGTACACGACAGGGGTGGGGGCATCAGCCCCAGCATTTT
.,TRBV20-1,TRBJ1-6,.,CSASDRYSPLHF,TGCAGTGCTAGCGACAGGTATTCACCCCTCCACTTT
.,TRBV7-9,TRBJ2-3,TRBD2,CASSLLAGVTDTRYF,TGTGCCAGCAGCTTACTAGCGGGGGTAACAGATACGCGGTATTTT
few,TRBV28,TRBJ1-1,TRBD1,CASSGTGSDTEAFF,TGTGCCAGCAGTGGGACAGGGTCGGACACTGAAGCTTTCTTT
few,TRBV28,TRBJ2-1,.,CASSPPTGVDYNEQFF,TGTGCCAGCAGTCCCCCGACAGGAGTCGATTACAATGAGCAGTTCTTC
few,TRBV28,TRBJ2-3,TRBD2,CASSLTPDGGAADTQYF,TGTGCCAGCAGTTTAACCCCAGACGGGGGGGCCGCAGATACGCAGTATTTT
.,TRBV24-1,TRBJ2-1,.,CATRGPGTYNEQFF,TGTGCCACCCGTGGCCCCGGAACCTACAATGAGCAGTTCTTC
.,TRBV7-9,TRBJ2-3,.,CASMLMGASTDTQYF,TGTGCCAGCATGCTAATGGGGGCTAGCACAGATACGCAGTATTTT
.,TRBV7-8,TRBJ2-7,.,CASSPRGNNEQYF,TGTGCCAGCAGCCCCCGGGGGAACAACGAGCAGTACTTC
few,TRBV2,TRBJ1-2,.,CASSETRQAANYGYTF,TGTGCCAGCAGTGAAACGCGTCAAGCAGCTAACTATGGCTACACCTTC
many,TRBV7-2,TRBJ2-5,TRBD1,CASSERQGLGETQYF,TGTGCCAGCAGCGAGCGACAGGGGTTAGGAGAGACCCAGTACTTC
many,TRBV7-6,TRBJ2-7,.,CASSSLGNEQYF,TGTGCCAGCAGCTCCCTCGGTAATGAGCAGTACTTC
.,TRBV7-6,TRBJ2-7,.,CASSPGVSYEQYF,TGTGCCAGCAGCCCAGGGGTCTCCTACGAGCAGTACTTC
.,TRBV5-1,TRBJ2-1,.,CASSFPTEGSYNEQFF,TGCGCCAGCAGCTTCCCCACGGAAGGATCCTACAATGAGCAGTTCTTC
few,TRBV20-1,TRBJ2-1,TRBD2,CSARGAGGTYEQFF,TGCAGTGCTAGAGGAGCGGGGGGGACCTATGAGCAGTTCTTC
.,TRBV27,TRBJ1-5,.,CASSSLVGQPQHF,TGTGCCAGCAGTTCCCTCGTGGGTCAGCCCCAGCATTTT